This TCR beta chain appears in the sequencing data of a study of T cells in localized non-small cell lung cancer. Study-wide points: Adjacent uninvolved lung tissue had the highest T cell clonality, exceeding tumor. Median approximately 50 top-100 tumor clones were shared with paired adjacent lung.

As for this clone: Its antigen is as yet unknown.

V shed 1 base and J shed 6 bases, with 10 bases lying between them. Germline assignment: CDR1 SGHDN and CDR2 FVKESK. The CDR3 runs 14 residues. The protocol was immunoSEQ multiplex PCR, while the TCRdb copy is restricted to in-frame clones and leaves out a portion. This table has roughly 38,000 clones, approximately 86% appearing once. The rearrangement uses TRBV14 and TRBJ2-1; tentatively, D is TRBD1 (5 bases). The sequenced sample was peripheral blood, obtained before any cancer treatment. The receptor was isolated from a woman aged 18 to 55 with stage III lung adenocarcinoma. The CDR3 sequence: CASSQVKGVNEQFF. In DNA, the CDR3 is TGTGCCAGCAGCCAAGTGAAAGGGGTCAATGAGCAGTTCTTC.